This TCR beta chain appears in the sequencing data of a study of blood T cell repertoires in COVID-19. Sequenced by immunoSEQ multiplex PCR; TCRdb stores in-frame clones only, minus some. The sample lists over 300,000 clones; 70% to 90% were seen once. The CDR3 consists of 15 residues. CDR1 and CDR2 from the germline V gene are SGDLS and YYNGEE. Trimming stripped 0 bases from V and 1 base from J, with 8 bases between. This clonotype was sampled from a young woman with acute COVID-19. Sequencing used PBMCs or T cells enriched from blood (not recorded which). The genes are TRBV9 and TRBJ2-1; possible D gene TRBD2, 6 bases. The CDR3: CASSVEGLSYNEQFF. The CDR3 DNA reads TGTGCCAGCAGCGTAGAGGGACTTTCCTACAATGAGCAGTTCTTC.